These T cell receptor beta chains were read from a single sample in a study of control samples from healthy donors and cancer patients. The assay was immunoSEQ multiplex PCR, and TCRdb's table has in-frame clones only and misses some. The sample contains roughly 98,000 clones, just over 90% of which appear only once. Sequencing was performed on blood. The receptors come from a man aged 18 to 30 in good health. Each CDR3 is given with its conserved first and last residue. D genes are given only for firm matches. Only some rows state a clone size, as once, few, many or a class for expanded clones.

v_gene,d_gene,len,abundance,j_gene,CDR3nt,CDR3aa
TRBV3-1/TRBV3-2,.,11,few,TRBJ1-1,TGTGCCAGCACCTCAGAGGGGGAAGCTTTCTTT,CASTSEGEAFF
TRBV9,.,12,.,TRBJ1-1,TGTGCCAGCAGCGCCCCAGGCGGGGGAGCTTTCTTT,CASSAPGGGAFF
TRBV4-1,.,14,once,TRBJ1-2,TGCGCCAGCAGCGGGATAGGACAGTTCTATGGCTACACCTTC,CASSGIGQFYGYTF
TRBV6-5,.,11,once,TRBJ2-7,TGTGCCAGCGCGAACTTACGGGAGCAGTACTTC,CASANLREQYF
TRBV15,.,14,.,TRBJ1-5,TGTGCCACCAGCAGAGGGACGGCTAATCAGCCCCAGCATTTT,CATSRGTANQPQHF
TRBV27,.,12,.,TRBJ2-3,TGTGCCAGCAGTCTCGGGGCGGGTACGCAGTATTTT,CASSLGAGTQYF
TRBV7-6,.,13,.,TRBJ2-3,TGTGCCAGCAGGGCCGACGGGGCGGATACGCAGTATTTT,CASRADGADTQYF
TRBV12-3/TRBV12-4,.,13,.,TRBJ1-2,TGTGCCAGCAGTTTAGGGCGAGTCAGCGGCTACACCTTC,CASSLGRVSGYTF
TRBV2,TRBD1,12,.,TRBJ1-1,TGTGCCAGCGGGGACAGGGGGCGAGTAGCTTTCTTT,CASGDRGRVAFF
TRBV5-6,.,14,.,TRBJ1-6,TGTGCCAGCAGCTCTGAGACATCGGATTCACCCCTCCACTTT,CASSSETSDSPLHF
TRBV5-4,TRBD2,15,.,TRBJ2-1,TGTGCCAGCAGCTTGGCTAGCGGGATGTACAATGAGCAGTTCTTC,CASSLASGMYNEQFF
TRBV3-1/TRBV3-2,.,16,.,TRBJ1-4,TGTGCCAGCAGCCTTAGGGGCACACGGGTGACTGAAAAACTGTTTTTT,CASSLRGTRVTEKLFF
TRBV19,TRBD1,14,.,TRBJ2-6,TGTGCCAGTAGTGTATCAGGGGGCGACAACGTCCTGACTTTC,CASSVSGGDNVLTF
TRBV7-2,.,16,.,TRBJ2-1,TGTGCCAGCAGCTTAAGTTTGAAGATCAACCACAATGAGCAGTTCTTC,CASSLSLKINHNEQFF
TRBV4-1,.,15,.,TRBJ1-1,TGCGCCAGCAGCCAAGATCCCAGCTTCGGGACTGCAGCTTTCTTT,CASSQDPSFGTAAFF
TRBV11-2,.,14,.,TRBJ2-3,TGTGCCAGCAGCTTCCCCCCCCTCACAGATACGCAGTATTTT,CASSFPPLTDTQYF
TRBV27,.,14,.,TRBJ2-2,TGTGCCAGCAGTCACAGAGCGAACACCGGGGAGCTGTTTTTT,CASSHRANTGELFF
TRBV5-1,TRBD1,14,.,TRBJ1-1,TGCGCCAGCAGCCACAGGGGGCTGAACACTGAAGCTTTCTTT,CASSHRGLNTEAFF
TRBV3-1/TRBV3-2,.,21,.,TRBJ2-2,TGTGCCAGCAGCCCCCGTTTCCCAGGTGGTAGCGAGGTAGGGTACACCGGGGAGCTGTTTTTT,CASSPRFPGGSEVGYTGELFF
TRBV18,.,15,.,TRBJ1-1,TGTGCCAGCTCACCAATGTTGCAGGGCCACACTGAAGCTTTCTTT,CASSPMLQGHTEAFF
TRBV3-1/TRBV3-2,TRBD2,16,.,TRBJ2-2,TGTGCCAGCAGCCACCGGACTAGCGGGGGGTCGGGGGAGCTGTTTTTT,CASSHRTSGGSGELFF
TRBV27,TRBD2,17,.,TRBJ2-1,TGTGCCAGCAGTCATCTAGCGGCAACGAGCTCCTACAATGAGCAGTTCTTC,CASSHLAATSSYNEQFF
TRBV7-8,.,19,once,TRBJ2-6,TGTGCCAGCAGCTTAGAAGGTATCTTTTCCAGGGTTGGGGCCAACGTCCTGACTTTC,CASSLEGIFSRVGANVLTF
TRBV20-1,TRBD1,11,once,TRBJ2-7,TGCAGTGCTGAGGACAGGGGAAAGCAGTACTTC,CSAEDRGKQYF
TRBV6-4,.,11,.,TRBJ1-2,TGTGCCAGCCGCCCTCCCTATGGCTACACCTTC,CASRPPYGYTF
TRBV5-4,.,14,.,TRBJ1-1,TGTGCCAGCAGCCGGGACCAGGGCCCCTATGAAGCTTTCTTT,CASSRDQGPYEAFF